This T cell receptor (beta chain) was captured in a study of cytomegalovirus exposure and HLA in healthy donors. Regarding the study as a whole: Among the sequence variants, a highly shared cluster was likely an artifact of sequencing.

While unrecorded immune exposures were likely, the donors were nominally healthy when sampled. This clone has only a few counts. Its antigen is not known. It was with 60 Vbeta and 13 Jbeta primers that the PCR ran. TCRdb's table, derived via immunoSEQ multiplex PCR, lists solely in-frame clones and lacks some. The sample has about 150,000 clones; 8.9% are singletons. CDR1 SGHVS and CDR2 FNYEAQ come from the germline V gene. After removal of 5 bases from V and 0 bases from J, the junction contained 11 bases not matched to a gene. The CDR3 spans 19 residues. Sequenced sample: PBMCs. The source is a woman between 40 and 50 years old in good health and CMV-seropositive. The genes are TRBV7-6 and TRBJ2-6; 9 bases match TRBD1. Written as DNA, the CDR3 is TGTGCCAGCAGCCCAAAGGACAGGGGTCTCCCCTCTGGGGCCAACGTCCTGACTTTC. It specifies CASSPKDRGLPSGANVLTF.